These T cell receptor beta chains were read from a single sample in a study of regulatory T cells in long-lasting Graves disease. TCRdb passed the multiplex PCR reads through MiXCR, listing each CDR3 protein once. Among over 500,000 distinct CDR3 sequences listed, roughly 16% were seen once. These data were also filed under a second study, of T cells in Graves' hyperthyroidism and ophthalmopathy.

The sample consisted of peripheral blood mononuclear cells (PBMCs), taken at new diagnosis, from a patient treated with antithyroid drugs. The receptors shown here come from a woman under 40 with Graves disease. Each CDR3 is given with its conserved first and last residue. D genes are given only for firm matches. Rows give clone size only sometimes, using once, few, many, or a class for an expanded clone.

>TRBJ2-1|TRBD2|TRBV14|.
CASSRVASGYNEQFF
TGTGCCAGCAGTCGTGTCGCTAGCGGATACAATGAGCAGTTCTTC
>TRBJ1-2|TRBD1|TRBV27|many
CASSLTGTVNGYTF
TGTGCCAGCAGTTTAACCGGGACAGTTAATGGCTACACCTTC
>TRBJ2-1|.|TRBV29-1|.
CSVLYPTGFNNEQFF
TGCAGCGTGCTTTACCCCACAGGTTTTAATAATGAGCAGTTCTTC
>TRBJ2-2|TRBD2|TRBV14|once
CASSQDGGLAASYSNTGELFF
TGTGCCAGCAGCCAAGATGGGGGACTAGCGGCCTCTTACTCGAACACCGGGGAGCTGTTTTTT
>TRBJ1-5|TRBD1|TRBV25-1|.
CASSESTGGFNQPQHF
TGTGCCAGCAGTGAATCGACAGGGGGCTTTAATCAGCCCCAGCATTTT
>TRBJ1-1|.|TRBV12-3/TRBV12-4|many
CASSLGRGGGDTEAFF
TGTGCCAGCAGTCTGGGACGCGGTGGGGGGGACACTGAAGCTTTCTTT
>TRBJ2-7|TRBD1|TRBV25-1|.
CASSEPAGTGVGEQYF
TGTGCCAGCAGTGAACCGGCCGGGACAGGGGTTGGCGAGCAGTACTTC
>TRBJ2-7|TRBD1|TRBV5-8|few
CASSYLPGQHPYEQYF
TGTGCCAGCAGCTACTTACCGGGACAGCACCCCTACGAGCAGTACTTC
>TRBJ2-5|TRBD2|TRBV28|.
CASSRGSSGATQYF
TGTGCCAGCAGTCGGGGGTCGAGCGGGGCGACCCAGTACTTC
>TRBJ2-1|.|TRBV24-1|few
CATSDLFGSEQFF
TGTGCCACCAGTGATTTGTTCGGGAGTGAGCAGTTCTTC
>TRBJ2-7|TRBD2|TRBV10-3|few
CAISDLAGADEQYF
TGTGCCATCAGTGACCTAGCGGGAGCTGACGAGCAGTACTTC
>TRBJ2-3|.|TRBV28|.
CASSSLGPSTDTQYF
TGTGCCAGCAGCTCGCTGGGCCCTAGCACAGATACGCAGTATTTT
>TRBJ1-2|.|TRBV3-1|few
CASSPRTTLNYGYTF
TGTGCCAGCAGCCCGAGAACCACACTAAACTATGGCTACACCTTC
>TRBJ1-2|.|TRBV3-1|.
CASSPGPLYGYTF
TGTGCCAGCAGTCCGGGACCGCTCTATGGCTACACCTTC
>TRBJ1-2|.|TRBV2|many
CASREPDSRGYTF
TGTGCCAGCAGGGAACCCGACAGCCGCGGCTACACCTTC
>TRBJ1-4|.|TRBV5-5|.
CASLPILVGEKLFF
TGTGCCAGTCTCCCCATTCTGGTGGGTGAAAAACTGTTTTTT
>TRBJ2-3|.|TRBV20-1|few
CSAFTSTDTQYF
TGCAGTGCTTTTACTAGCACAGATACGCAGTATTTT
>TRBJ1-5|TRBD1|TRBV2|many
CASSEIQGGQPQHF
TGTGCCAGCAGTGAAATCCAGGGGGGTCAGCCCCAGCATTTT
>TRBJ2-3|TRBD2|TRBV11-2|many
CASSLWAGATDTQYF
TGTGCCAGCAGCTTATGGGCGGGAGCGACAGATACGCAGTATTTT
>TRBJ1-5|.|TRBV6-2/TRBV6-3|.
CASSYEGRRKHGNQPQHF
TGTGCCAGCAGTTACGAGGGGAGAAGAAAGCATGGCAATCAGCCCCAGCATTTT
>TRBJ1-5|.|TRBV15|many
CATSRVRGQPQHF
TGTGCCACCAGCAGAGTAAGGGGCCAGCCCCAGCATTTT
>TRBJ2-3|.|TRBV10-1|many
CASSGSTDTQYF
TGCGCCAGCAGTGGATCCACAGATACGCAGTATTTT
>TRBJ1-1|.|TRBV20-1|many
CSGGRLLGTEAFF
TGCAGTGGGGGCCGCCTGTTAGGAACTGAAGCTTTCTTT
>TRBJ2-3|TRBD2|TRBV5-1|many
CASSYRTSGGTDTQYF
TGTGCCAGCAGCTACCGGACTAGCGGGGGCACAGATACGCAGTATTTT
>TRBJ2-5|.|TRBV2|few
CASIQANEETQYF
TGTGCCAGCATTCAGGCGAATGAAGAGACCCAGTACTTC
>TRBJ2-2|TRBD1|TRBV19|many
CASSFRDRDTGELFF
TGTGCCAGTAGTTTCCGGGACAGGGATACCGGGGAGCTGTTTTTT
>TRBJ1-1|.|TRBV10-3|many
CAISESLIGVMNTEAFF
TGTGCCATCAGTGAGTCGTTGATAGGAGTGATGAACACTGAAGCTTTCTTT
>TRBJ2-4|.|TRBV6-2/TRBV6-3|.
CASSLAGQLAKNIQYF
TGTGCCAGCAGTTTAGCGGGACAGCTAGCCAAAAACATTCAGTACTTC
>TRBJ1-5|.|TRBV28|.
CASSSPRGNNQPQHF
TGTGCCAGCAGTTCCCCCCGGGGAAACAATCAGCCCCAGCATTTT
>TRBJ2-3|.|TRBV24-1|.
CATSDSGPGGTDTQYF
TGTGCCACCAGTGATTCGGGTCCGGGGGGCACAGATACGCAGTATTTT
>TRBJ2-3|.|TRBV6-2/TRBV6-3|.
CASSWGSGDADTQYF
TGTGCCAGCAGTTGGGGGTCCGGAGATGCAGATACGCAGTATTTT
>TRBJ2-3|.|TRBV7-2|many
CASRRGGAHTDTQYF
TGTGCCAGCAGGCGCGGTGGGGCTCACACAGATACGCAGTATTTT
>TRBJ2-4|.|TRBV6-2/TRBV6-3|many
CASSVAVAKNIQYF
TGTGCCAGCAGTGTTGCGGTAGCCAAAAACATTCAGTACTTC
>TRBJ1-1|TRBD1|TRBV6-2/TRBV6-3|many
CASSYSQGARSRAAFF
TGTGCCAGCAGTTACTCGCAGGGGGCGAGATCACGTGCCGCTTTCTTT
>TRBJ2-3|.|TRBV28|many
CASSLYDTDTQYF
TGTGCCAGCAGTTTGTACGACACAGATACGCAGTATTTT
>TRBJ1-3|TRBD1|TRBV6-5|few
CASSYTNRGTGNTIYF
TGTGCCAGCAGTTACACCAACAGGGGAACTGGAAACACCATATATTTT
>TRBJ1-1|.|TRBV11-2|few
CASSFFSREAFF
TGTGCCAGCAGCTTTTTCAGCAGGGAAGCTTTCTTT